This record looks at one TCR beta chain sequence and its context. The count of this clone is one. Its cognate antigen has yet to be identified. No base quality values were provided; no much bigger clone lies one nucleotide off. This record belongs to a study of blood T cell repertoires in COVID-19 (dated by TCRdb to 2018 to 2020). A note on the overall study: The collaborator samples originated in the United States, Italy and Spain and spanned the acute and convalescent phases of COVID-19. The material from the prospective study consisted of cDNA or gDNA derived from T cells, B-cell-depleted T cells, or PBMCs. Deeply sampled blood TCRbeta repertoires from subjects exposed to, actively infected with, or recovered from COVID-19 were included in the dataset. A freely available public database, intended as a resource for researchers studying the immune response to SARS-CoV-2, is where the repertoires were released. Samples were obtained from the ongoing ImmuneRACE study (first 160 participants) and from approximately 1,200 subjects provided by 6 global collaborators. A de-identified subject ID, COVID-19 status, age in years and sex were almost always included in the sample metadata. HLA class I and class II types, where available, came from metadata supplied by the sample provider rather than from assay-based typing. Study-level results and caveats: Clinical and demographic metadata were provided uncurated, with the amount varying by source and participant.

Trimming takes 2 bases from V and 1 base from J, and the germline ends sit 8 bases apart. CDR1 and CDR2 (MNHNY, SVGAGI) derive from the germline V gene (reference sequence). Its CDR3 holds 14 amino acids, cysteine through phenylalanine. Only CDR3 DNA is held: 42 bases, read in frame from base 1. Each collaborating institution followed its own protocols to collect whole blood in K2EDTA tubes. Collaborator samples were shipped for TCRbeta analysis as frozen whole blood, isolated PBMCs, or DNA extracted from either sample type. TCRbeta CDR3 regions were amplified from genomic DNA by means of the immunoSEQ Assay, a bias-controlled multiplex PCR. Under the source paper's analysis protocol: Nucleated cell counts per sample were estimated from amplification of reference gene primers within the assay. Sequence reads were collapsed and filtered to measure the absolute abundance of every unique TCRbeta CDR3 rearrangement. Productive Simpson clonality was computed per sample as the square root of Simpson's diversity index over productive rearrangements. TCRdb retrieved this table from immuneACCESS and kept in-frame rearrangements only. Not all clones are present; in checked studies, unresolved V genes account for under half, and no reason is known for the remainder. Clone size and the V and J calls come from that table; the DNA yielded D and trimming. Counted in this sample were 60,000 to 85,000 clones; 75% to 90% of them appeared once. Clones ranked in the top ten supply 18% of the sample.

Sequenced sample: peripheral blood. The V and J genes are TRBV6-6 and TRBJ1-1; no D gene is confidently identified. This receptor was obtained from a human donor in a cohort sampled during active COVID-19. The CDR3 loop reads CASSYAESNTEAFF. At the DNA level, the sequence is TGTGCCAGCAGTTACGCGGAGTCGAACACTGAAGCTTTCTTT.